The next 11 T cell receptor beta chains were all read from a single sample in a study of human T cells and chemical hapten exposure. MiXCR was run by TCRdb on the RACE reads, yielding one entry per CDR3 protein. Among 250,000 or so distinct CDR3 sequences listed, 7.7% were seen once. Regarding time point: pre-sensitization, week 0. Documented treatment: therapeutic diphenylcyclopropenone sensitization with weekly scalp DPC. The sample consisted of whole blood, taken in connection with sensitization to the hapten diphenylcyclopropenone (DPC). The receptors originated from a man aged 18 to 30 with alopecia areata. Some clones in this sample may be carry-over from other donors' samples.

Ten or more counts support this clonotype. This chain joins TRBV12-3 or TRBV12-4 and TRBJ2-1; TRBD2 aligns across 9 bases. This CDR3 has 14 residues. After removal of 7 bases from V and 4 bases from J, the junction contained 5 bases not matched to a gene. The CDR3 region is CASTASGDYNEQFF. CDR3 DNA sequence: TGTGCCAGCACCGCTAGCGGGGATTACAATGAGCAGTTCTTC.

This clonotype was seen more than once but under ten times. The chain recombines TRBV12-3 or TRBV12-4 with TRBJ2-2, with D unclear. Trimming cost V 5 bases and J 0 bases, with 10 bases left between them. This CDR3 spans 15 amino acids. The DNA of the CDR3 is TGTGCCAGCAGTCCTCGCCGGGCGAACACCGGGGAGCTGTTTTTT. This sequence encodes CASSPRRANTGELFF.

The chain carries TRBV14 and TRBJ2-7; TRBD1 agrees at 10 bases. Per the germline V gene, CDR1 is SGHDN and CDR2 is FVKESK. CDR3 size: 15 residues. V trimming: 4 bases; J trimming: 4 bases; junction bases outside the gene matches: 7. The CDR3 DNA is TGTGCCAGCAGCCCGCTTGACAGGGGGCGATACGAGCAGTACTTC. Its translation is CASSPLDRGRYEQYF.

This clonotype has at least ten counts. The chain joins TRBV5-1 to TRBJ1-1; D may be TRBD1 (5 bases). Germline loops: CDR1 SGHRS, CDR2 YFSETQ. This CDR3 region has 15 residues. V lost 2 bases and J 3 bases, leaving 14 bases between the germline ends. CDR3 sequence: CASSLGVSKDTEAFF. The CDR3 nucleotides are TGCGCCAGCAGCTTAGGGGTATCTAAGGACACTGAAGCTTTCTTT.

This clonotype was detected a few times. This chain connects TRBV6-5 to TRBJ1-2; D gene unclear. Germline V CDR1 and CDR2: MNHEY, SVGAGI. Trimming shortened V by 3 bases and J by 3 bases, and 8 bases separated the two germline ends. This CDR3 comprises 13 residues. CDR3 amino acids: CASSYGGHYGYTF. CDR3 DNA sequence: TGTGCCAGCAGTTATGGCGGTCACTATGGCTACACCTTC.

In this sample, this clonotype turned up a few times. This CDR3 is CASSYSIRPGELFF. The CDR3 nucleotides are TGTGCCAGCAGTTACTCGATCAGGCCCGGGGAGCTGTTTTTT. The chain recombines TRBV6-2 or TRBV6-3 with TRBJ2-2, with D uncertain. The length of the CDR3 is 14 residues. Trimming shortened V by 0 bases and J by 6 bases, and 8 bases separated the two germline ends. Looked up from germline, CDR1 is MNHEY and CDR2 is SVGEGT.

The gene calls are TRBV20-1 and TRBJ2-3; 7 positions agree with TRBD1. The CDR3 consists of 14 residues. CDR1 is DFQATT, CDR2 SNEGSKA, per germline (reference sequence). J was trimmed by 0 bases and V by 3 bases; bases with no gene match: 3. In DNA form, the CDR3 reads TGCAGTGCTAGTGAGGGGGCTAGCACAGATACGCAGTATTTT. Translated, it gives CSASEGASTDTQYF.

The genes are TRBV12-3 or TRBV12-4 and TRBJ1-4; D remains unclear. The CDR3 totals 13 residues. V was pared by 5 bases and J by 8 bases, with 12 bases between. The CDR3 DNA reads TGTGCCAGCAGTCTGGCACAGAGAGAAAAACTGTTTTTT. Its protein is CASSLAQREKLFF.

The CDR3 sequence: CASSPQGNEQFF. The CDR3 region has the DNA TGTGCCAGCTCACCGCAGGGCAATGAGCAGTTCTTC. The chain links TRBV18 to TRBJ2-1; D is perhaps TRBD1 (5 bases). There are 12 residues in the CDR3. Trimming removed 3 bases at V and 6 bases at J, with 6 bases between. Germline CDR1 and CDR2: KGHSH and LQKENI.

This clonotype came up a few times. The chain joins TRBV11-2 to TRBJ2-2; D unclear. V gave up 0 bases and J gave up 2 bases, with 4 bases separating them. Germline CDR1 SGHAT, CDR2 FQNNGV. The CDR3 is 14 residues long. This CDR3 is CASSLDKNTGELFF. The CDR3 DNA reads as TGTGCCAGCAGCTTAGATAAAAACACCGGGGAGCTGTTTTTT.

This clonotype appeared a few times. V usage is TRBV4-2 and J usage is TRBJ1-2, with D tentatively TRBD1 (6 bases). The germline gives CDR1 LGHNA, CDR2 YNFKEQ. The CDR3 is made up of 15 amino acids. V shed 1 base and J shed 4 bases, with 13 bases lying between them. This CDR3 is CASSQVGGQGYGYTF. CDR3 coding DNA: TGTGCCAGCAGCCAAGTGGGGGGGCAGGGCTATGGCTACACCTTC.